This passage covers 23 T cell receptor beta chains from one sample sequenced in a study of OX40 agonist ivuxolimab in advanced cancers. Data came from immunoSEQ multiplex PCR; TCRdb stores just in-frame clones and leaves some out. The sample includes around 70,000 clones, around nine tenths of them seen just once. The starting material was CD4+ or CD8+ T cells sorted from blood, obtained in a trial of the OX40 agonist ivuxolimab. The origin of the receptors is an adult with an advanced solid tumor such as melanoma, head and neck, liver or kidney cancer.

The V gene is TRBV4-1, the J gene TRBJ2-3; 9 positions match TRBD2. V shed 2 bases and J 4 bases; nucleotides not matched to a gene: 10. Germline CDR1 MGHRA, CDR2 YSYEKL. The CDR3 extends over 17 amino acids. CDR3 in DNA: TGCGCCAGCAGCCAAACGGGCTCCAGCGGGAGGTCAGATACGCAGTATTTT. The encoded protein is CASSQTGSSGRSDTQYF.

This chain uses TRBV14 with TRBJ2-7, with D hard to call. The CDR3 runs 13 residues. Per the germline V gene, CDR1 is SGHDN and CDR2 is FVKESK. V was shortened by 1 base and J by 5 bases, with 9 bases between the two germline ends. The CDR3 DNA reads TGTGCCAGCAGCCAAGCAACGACGGACGAGCAGTACTTC. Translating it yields CASSQATTDEQYF.

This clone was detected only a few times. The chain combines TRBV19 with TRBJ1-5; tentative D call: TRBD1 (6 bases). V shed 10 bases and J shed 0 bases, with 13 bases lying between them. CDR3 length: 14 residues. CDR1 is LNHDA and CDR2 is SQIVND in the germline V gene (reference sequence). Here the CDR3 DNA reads TGTGCCACTTCTCAGGGGAATAGCAATCAGCCCCAGCATTTT. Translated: CATSQGNSNQPQHF. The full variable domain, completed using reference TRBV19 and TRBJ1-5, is DGGITQSPKYLFRKEGQNVTLSCEQNLNHDAMYWYRQDPGQGLRLIYYSQIVNDFQKGDIAEGYSVSREKKESFPLTVTSAQKNPTAFYLCATSQGNSNQPQHFGDGTRLSIL.

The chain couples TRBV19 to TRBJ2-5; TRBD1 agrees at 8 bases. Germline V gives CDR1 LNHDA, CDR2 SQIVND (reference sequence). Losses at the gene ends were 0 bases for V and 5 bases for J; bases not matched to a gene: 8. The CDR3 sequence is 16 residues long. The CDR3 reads CASSIDHETGDETQYF. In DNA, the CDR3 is TGTGCCAGTAGTATAGATCATGAGACAGGGGATGAGACCCAGTACTTC.

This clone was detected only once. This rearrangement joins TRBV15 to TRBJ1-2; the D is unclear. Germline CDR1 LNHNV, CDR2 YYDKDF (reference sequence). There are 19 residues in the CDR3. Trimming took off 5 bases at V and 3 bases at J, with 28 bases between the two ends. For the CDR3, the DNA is TGTGCCACCAGCTCCCGTCCCACGCCGGGGAGAACGGGTTACTATGGCTACACCTTC. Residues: CATSSRPTPGRTGYYGYTF.

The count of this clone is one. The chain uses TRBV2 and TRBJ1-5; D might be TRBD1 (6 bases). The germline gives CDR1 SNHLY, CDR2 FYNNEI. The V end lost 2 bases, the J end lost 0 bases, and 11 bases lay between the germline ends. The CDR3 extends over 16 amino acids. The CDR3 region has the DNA TGTGCCAGCAGTGAAACAGGGAGATATAGCAATCAGCCCCAGCATTTT. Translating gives CASSETGRYSNQPQHF.

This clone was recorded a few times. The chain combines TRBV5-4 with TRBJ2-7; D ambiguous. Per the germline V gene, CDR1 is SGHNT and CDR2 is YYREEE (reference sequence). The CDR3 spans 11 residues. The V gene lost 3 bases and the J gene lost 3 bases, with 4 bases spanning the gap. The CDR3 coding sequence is TGTGCCAGCAGCTCTAACTACGAGCAGTACTTC. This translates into CASSSNYEQYF. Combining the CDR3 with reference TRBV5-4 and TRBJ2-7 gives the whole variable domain ETGVTQSPTHLIKTRGQQVTLRCSSQSGHNTVSWYQQALGQGPQFIFQYYREEENGRGNFPPRFSGLQFPNYSSELNVNALELDDSALYLCASSSNYEQYFGPGTRLTVT.

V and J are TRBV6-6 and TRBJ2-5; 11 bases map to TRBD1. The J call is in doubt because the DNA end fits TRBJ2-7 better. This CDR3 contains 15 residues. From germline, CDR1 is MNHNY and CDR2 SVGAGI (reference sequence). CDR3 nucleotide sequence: TGTGCCAGCAGAATCGGACAGGGGGCTCCCTACGAGCAGTACTTC. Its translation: CASRIGQGAPYEQYF.

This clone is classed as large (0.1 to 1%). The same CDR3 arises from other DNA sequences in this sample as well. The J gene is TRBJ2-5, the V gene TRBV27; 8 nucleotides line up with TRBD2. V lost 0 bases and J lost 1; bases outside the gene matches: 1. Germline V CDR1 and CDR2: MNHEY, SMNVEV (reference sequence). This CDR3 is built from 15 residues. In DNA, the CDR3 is TGTGCCAGCAGTTTATCAACTAGCGGCCAAGAGACCCAGTACTTC. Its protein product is CASSLSTSGQETQYF.

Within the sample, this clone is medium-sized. CDR3 region: CASSLGGLGNQPQHF. The CDR3 DNA follows: TGTGCCAGCAGCTTAGGGGGACTGGGCAATCAGCCCCAGCATTTT. The chain has TRBV11-2 and TRBJ1-5; D may be TRBD1 (5 bases). V shed 1 base and J shed 2 bases, with 9 bases lying between them. This CDR3 comprises 15 residues. CDR1 SGHAT and CDR2 FQNNGV come from the germline V gene.

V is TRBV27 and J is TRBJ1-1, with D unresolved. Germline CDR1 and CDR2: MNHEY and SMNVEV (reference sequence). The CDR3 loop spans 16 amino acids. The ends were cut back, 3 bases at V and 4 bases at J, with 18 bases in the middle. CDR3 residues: CASSLTLGGFGTEAFF. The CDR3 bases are TGTGCCAGCAGTTTGACCCTGGGCGGGTTTGGCACTGAAGCTTTCTTT.

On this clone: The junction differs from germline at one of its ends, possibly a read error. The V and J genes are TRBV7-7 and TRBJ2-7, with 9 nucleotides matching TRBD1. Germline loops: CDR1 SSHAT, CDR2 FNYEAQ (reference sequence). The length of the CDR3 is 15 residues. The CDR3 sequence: CASSLSDRGTYEQYF. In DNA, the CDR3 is TGTGCTAGCAGCCTATCAGACAGGGGGACCTACGAGCAGTACTTC.

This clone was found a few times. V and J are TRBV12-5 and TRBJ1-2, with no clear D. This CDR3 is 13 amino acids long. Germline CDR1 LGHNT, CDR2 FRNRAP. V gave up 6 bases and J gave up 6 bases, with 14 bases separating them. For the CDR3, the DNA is TGTGCTAGTGGCCCGGACGGGGTGCATGGCTACACCTTC. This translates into CASGPDGVHGYTF.

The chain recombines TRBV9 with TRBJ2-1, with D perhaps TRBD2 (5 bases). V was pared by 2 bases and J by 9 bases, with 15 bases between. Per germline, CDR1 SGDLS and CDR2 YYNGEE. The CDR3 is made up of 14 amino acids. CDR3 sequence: CASSVDSPEGEQFF. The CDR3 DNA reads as TGTGCCAGCAGCGTCGACTCCCCTGAGGGTGAGCAGTTCTTC.

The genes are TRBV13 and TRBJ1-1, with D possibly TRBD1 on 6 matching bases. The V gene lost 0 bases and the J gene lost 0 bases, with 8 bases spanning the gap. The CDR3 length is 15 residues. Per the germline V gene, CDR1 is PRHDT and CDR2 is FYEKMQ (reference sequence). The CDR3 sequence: CASSLGGALNTEAFF. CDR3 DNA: TGTGCCAGCAGCTTAGGGGGGGCCCTGAACACTGAAGCTTTCTTT. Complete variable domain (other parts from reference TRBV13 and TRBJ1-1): AAGVIQSPRHLIKEKRETATLKCYPIPRHDTVYWYQQGPGQDPQFLISFYEKMQSDKGSIPDRFSAQQFSDYHSELNMSSLELGDSALYFCASSLGGALNTEAFFGQGTRLTVV.

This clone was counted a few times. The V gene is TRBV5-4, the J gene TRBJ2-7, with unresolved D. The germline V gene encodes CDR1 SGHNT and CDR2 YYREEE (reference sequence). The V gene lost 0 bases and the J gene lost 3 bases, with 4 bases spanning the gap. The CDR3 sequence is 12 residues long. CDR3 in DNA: TGTGCCAGCAGCTTGGGGGACTACGAGCAGTACTTC. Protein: CASSLGDYEQYF.

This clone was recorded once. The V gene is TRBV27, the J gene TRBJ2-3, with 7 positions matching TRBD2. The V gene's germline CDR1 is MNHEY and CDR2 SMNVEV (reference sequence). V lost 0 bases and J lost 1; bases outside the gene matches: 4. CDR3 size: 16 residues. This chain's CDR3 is CASSLSPGGGTDTQYF. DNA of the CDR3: TGTGCCAGCAGTTTATCACCGGGGGGTGGCACAGATACGCAGTATTTT.

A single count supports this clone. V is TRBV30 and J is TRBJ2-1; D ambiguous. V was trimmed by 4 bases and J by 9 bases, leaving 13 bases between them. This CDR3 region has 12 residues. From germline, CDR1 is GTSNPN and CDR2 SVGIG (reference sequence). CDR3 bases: TGTGCCTGGACGGGTGTAAGCCCTGAGCAGTTCTTC. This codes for CAWTGVSPEQFF.

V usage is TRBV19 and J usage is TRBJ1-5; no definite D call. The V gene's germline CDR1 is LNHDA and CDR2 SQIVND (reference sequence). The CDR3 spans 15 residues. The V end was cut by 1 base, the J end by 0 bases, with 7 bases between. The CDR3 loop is CASSIVGNSNQPQHF. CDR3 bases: TGTGCCAGTAGTATAGTTGGGAATAGCAATCAGCCCCAGCATTTT.

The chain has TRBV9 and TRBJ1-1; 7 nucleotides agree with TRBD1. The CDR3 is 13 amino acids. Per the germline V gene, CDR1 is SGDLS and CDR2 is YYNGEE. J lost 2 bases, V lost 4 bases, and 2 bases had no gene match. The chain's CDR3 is CASSQGGNTEAFF. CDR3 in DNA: TGTGCCAGCAGCCAAGGGGGCAACACTGAAGCTTTCTTT.

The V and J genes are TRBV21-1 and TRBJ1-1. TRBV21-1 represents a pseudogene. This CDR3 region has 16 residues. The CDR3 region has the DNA TGTGCCAGCAGGATTTTTGTAGCTACACATCGCACTGAAGCTTTCTTT. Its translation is CASRIFVATHRTEAFF.

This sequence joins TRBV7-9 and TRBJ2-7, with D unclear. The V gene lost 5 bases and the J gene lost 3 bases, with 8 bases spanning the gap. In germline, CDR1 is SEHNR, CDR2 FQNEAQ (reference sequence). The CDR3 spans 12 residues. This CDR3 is CASSHLNYEQYF. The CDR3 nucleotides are TGTGCCAGCAGCCACCTAAACTACGAGCAGTACTTC.

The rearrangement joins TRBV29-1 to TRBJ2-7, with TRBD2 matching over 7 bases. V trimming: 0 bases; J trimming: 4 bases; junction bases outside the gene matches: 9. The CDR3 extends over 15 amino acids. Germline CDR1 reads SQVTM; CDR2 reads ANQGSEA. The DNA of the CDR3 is TGCAGCGTTGAAGATTTAGGGCGGGAGAGTTACGAGCAGTACTTC. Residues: CSVEDLGRESYEQYF.